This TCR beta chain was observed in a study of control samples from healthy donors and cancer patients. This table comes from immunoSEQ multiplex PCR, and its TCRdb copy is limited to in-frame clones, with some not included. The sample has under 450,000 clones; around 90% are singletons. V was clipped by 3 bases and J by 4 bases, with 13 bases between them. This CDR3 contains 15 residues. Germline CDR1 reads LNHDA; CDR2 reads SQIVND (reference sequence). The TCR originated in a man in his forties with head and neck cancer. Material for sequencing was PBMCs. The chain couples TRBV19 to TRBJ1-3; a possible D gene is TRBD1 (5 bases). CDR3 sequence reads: CASSIWGKVGNTIYF. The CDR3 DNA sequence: TGTGCCAGTAGTATTTGGGGGAAGGTGGGAAACACCATATATTTT.